Listed below are T cell receptor beta chains from one sample, sequenced in a study of T cell responses to AZD1222 COVID-19 vaccine. Clones were read by immunoSEQ multiplex PCR, and TCRdb kept only the in-frame ones, dropping some. The sample holds about 210,000 clones, 94% seen once. The source was peripheral blood, collected 28 days after the second dose of the MenACWY control vaccine. These receptors were collected from an adult who received the MenACWY meningococcal vaccine as a control. Each CDR3 is given with its conserved first and last residue. The D gene is left open where the match is weak. Some rows mark clone size as missing; the rest say once, few, many or name a class of expanded clone.

size | D | J | V | CDR3 | DNA
- | - | TRBJ2-1 | TRBV19 | CASSMDRSSYNEQFF | TGTGCCAGTAGTATGGACCGAAGCTCCTACAATGAGCAGTTCTTC
- | TRBD1 | TRBJ1-2 | TRBV19 | CASSNPRDSREGYTF | TGTGCCAGTAGCAACCCTCGGGACAGCCGGGAGGGCTACACCTTC
few | - | TRBJ1-4 | TRBV9 | CASSVGLLGGQREKLFF | TGTGCCAGCAGCGTTGGCCTGCTGGGTGGGCAGCGAGAAAAACTGTTTTTT
- | - | TRBJ2-2 | TRBV19 | CASRGANTGELFF | TGTGCCAGTAGGGGGGCGAACACCGGGGAGCTGTTTTTT
once | TRBD1 | TRBJ1-4 | TRBV14 | CASSLARGTGVNEKLFF | TGTGCCAGCAGCCTCGCTCGAGGGACAGGGGTCAATGAAAAACTGTTTTTT
- | TRBD1 | TRBJ1-1 | TRBV4-3 | CASSPGTGGNTEAFF | TGCGCCAGCAGCCCTGGGACAGGGGGCAATACTGAAGCTTTCTTT
- | - | TRBJ1-3 | TRBV5-1 | CASSMEGLGNTIYF | TGCGCCAGCAGCATGGAAGGGTTGGGAAACACCATATATTTT
- | TRBD1 | TRBJ2-6 | TRBV7-2 | CASSLQWQGAAGANVLTF | TGTGCCAGCAGCTTACAGTGGCAGGGGGCCGCTGGGGCCAACGTCCTGACTTTC
once | - | TRBJ2-1 | TRBV5-1 | CASSLGLARGVYNEQFF | TGCGCCAGCAGCTTGGGGTTGGCGAGGGGGGTCTACAATGAGCAGTTCTTC
- | TRBD1 | TRBJ1-1 | TRBV19 | CASSMRAGGPTEAFF | TGTGCCAGTAGTATGCGGGCAGGGGGACCCACTGAAGCTTTCTTT
- | TRBD1 | TRBJ1-5 | TRBV28 | CASSLGLGGTVGQPQHF | TGTGCCAGCAGTTTAGGTTTGGGGGGGACAGTGGGACAGCCCCAGCATTTT
once | - | TRBJ2-2 | TRBV7-9 | CASSLELSGTGELFF | TGTGCCAGCAGCTTAGAACTGTCCGGCACCGGGGAGCTGTTTTTT
- | - | TRBJ2-1 | TRBV12-3/TRBV12-4 | CASRTLNEQFF | TGTGCCAGCAGGACATTAAATGAGCAGTTCTTC
- | TRBD1 | TRBJ1-2 | TRBV5-4 | CASSLQGALNGYTF | TGTGCCAGCAGCTTACAGGGGGCGCTTAATGGCTACACCTTC
- | TRBD1 | TRBJ1-4 | TRBV30 | CAWSNPGTGGGKLFF | TGTGCCTGGAGTAACCCCGGGACAGGGGGTGGAAAACTGTTTTTT
- | - | TRBJ1-4 | TRBV12-3/TRBV12-4 | CASTYATNEKLFF | TGTGCCAGCACCTATGCAACTAATGAAAAACTGTTTTTT
- | TRBD1 | TRBJ1-2 | TRBV5-5 | CASSLAGGFENYGYTF | TGTGCCAGCAGCTTGGCAGGGGGGTTCGAGAACTATGGCTACACCTTC
- | - | TRBJ2-7 | TRBV24-1 | CASAAAGLPYEQYF | TGTGCCTCGGCGGCGGCAGGGCTCCCCTACGAGCAGTACTTC
- | TRBD1 | TRBJ1-3 | TRBV7-8 | CASSFRQGKENTIYF | TGTGCCAGCAGCTTCCGACAGGGGAAGGAAAACACCATATATTTT
- | - | TRBJ1-2 | TRBV5-4 | CASSLERQSYGYTF | TGTGCCAGCAGCTTGGAGCGACAGTCTTATGGCTACACCTTC
- | TRBD2 | TRBJ2-7 | TRBV7-2 | CASSLAGAPHSGGAYEQYF | TGTGCCAGCAGCTTAGCGGGGGCCCCTCATAGCGGGGGGGCCTACGAGCAGTACTTC
- | - | TRBJ2-3 | TRBV29-1 | CSVEGGTAAPTDTQYF | TGCAGCGTTGAGGGGGGGACAGCGGCACCCACAGATACGCAGTATTTT
- | TRBD1 | TRBJ2-7 | TRBV6-5 | CASLLTGGYEQYF | TGTGCCAGCTTATTGACAGGGGGGTACGAGCAGTACTTC
once | - | TRBJ1-3 | TRBV4-1 | CASSQQGLSGNTIYF | TGCGCCAGCAGCCAGCAGGGACTCTCTGGAAACACCATATATTTT
- | TRBD1 | TRBJ2-7 | TRBV10-3 | CAIGTGGSEQYF | TGTGCCATCGGGACAGGGGGCAGCGAGCAGTACTTC
- | - | TRBJ2-4 | TRBV15 | CATSREKAGLGIQYF | TGTGCCACCAGCAGAGAAAAGGCAGGGCTGGGCATTCAGTACTTC
- | TRBD1 | TRBJ1-1 | TRBV28 | CASRGTGAISEAFF | TGTGCCAGCAGAGGGACAGGGGCTATTTCTGAAGCTTTCTTT
- | TRBD1 | TRBJ1-3 | TRBV28 | CASSLSQGGYTIYF | TGTGCCAGCAGTTTATCGCAGGGGGGATACACCATATATTTT
- | - | TRBJ2-7 | TRBV20-1 | CSASRAELPNEQYF | TGCAGTGCTAGTCGAGCGGAACTACCTAACGAGCAGTACTTC
- | - | TRBJ1-3 | TRBV30 | CAWNAQGSGNTIYF | TGTGCCTGGAACGCACAGGGCTCCGGAAACACCATATATTTT
- | - | TRBJ1-2 | TRBV2 | CASSEMAGQFQGYTF | TGTGCCAGCAGTGAAATGGCAGGGCAATTTCAGGGCTACACCTTC
- | - | TRBJ2-2 | TRBV2 | CASNGGGANTGELFF | TGTGCCAGCAACGGAGGCGGCGCGAACACCGGGGAGCTGTTTTTT
- | TRBD2 | TRBJ2-7 | TRBV27 | CASSPFLLPSGSSYEQYF | TGTGCCAGCAGTCCATTCCTCTTGCCTAGCGGGAGCTCCTACGAGCAGTACTTC
- | TRBD2 | TRBJ2-7 | TRBV11-2 | CASSPGLAGAYEQYF | TGTGCCAGCAGTCCTGGACTAGCGGGCGCCTACGAGCAGTACTTC
- | TRBD1 | TRBJ2-1 | TRBV6-5 | CASSPGTGGNEQFF | TGTGCCAGCAGCCCCGGGACAGGGGGCAATGAGCAGTTCTTC
once | - | TRBJ2-3 | TRBV12-3/TRBV12-4 | CASSLAGWSTQYF | TGTGCCAGCAGTTTAGCGGGCTGGAGTACGCAGTATTTT
- | - | TRBJ1-4 | TRBV7-2 | CASSSGPKLFF | TGTGCCAGCAGCTCAGGGCCTAAACTGTTTTTT
- | - | TRBJ1-6 | TRBV9 | CASSGGDTDSPLHF | TGTGCCAGCAGCGGGGGAGACACAGATTCACCCCTCCACTTT
- | - | TRBJ2-3 | TRBV7-2 | CASSLVSGITDTQYF | TGTGCCAGCAGCTTAGTATCGGGGATCACAGATACGCAGTATTTT
- | TRBD2 | TRBJ2-7 | TRBV28 | CAAEAGLAGDYEQYF | TGTGCCGCAGAAGCGGGACTAGCGGGGGACTACGAGCAGTACTTC
- | - | TRBJ2-7 | TRBV7-2 | CASSLSRDAYEQYF | TGTGCCAGCAGCTTAAGTCGAGACGCCTACGAGCAGTACTTC
- | - | TRBJ2-5 | TRBV18 | CASSPRQEETQYF | TGTGCCAGCTCACCACGACAGGAAGAGACCCAGTACTTC
- | TRBD2 | TRBJ2-5 | TRBV9 | CASSVDVAGGLQETQYF | TGTGCCAGCAGCGTAGATGTGGCGGGAGGCCTCCAAGAGACCCAGTACTTC
- | - | TRBJ1-1 | TRBV28 | CASSFLDLDTEAFF | TGTGCCAGCAGTTTTCTGGATCTGGACACTGAAGCTTTCTTT
- | - | TRBJ2-7 | TRBV2 | CASSVQGSSYEQYF | TGTGCCAGCTCCGTTCAGGGGAGCTCCTACGAGCAGTACTTC
- | TRBD1 | TRBJ2-1 | TRBV5-4 | CASSLTGGYNEQFF | TGTGCCAGCAGCTTGACAGGGGGCTACAATGAGCAGTTCTTC
- | - | TRBJ1-2 | TRBV30 | CAWRQKEQRYYGYTF | TGTGCCTGGAGACAGAAGGAACAGCGGTACTATGGCTACACCTTC
- | - | TRBJ1-2 | TRBV30 | CAWSWGASAGYTF | TGTGCCTGGAGTTGGGGGGCCTCGGCTGGCTACACCTTC
- | - | TRBJ1-2 | TRBV28 | CASSLPDRPSNYGYTF | TGTGCCAGCAGTTTACCAGACAGGCCCTCTAACTATGGCTACACCTTC
- | TRBD1 | TRBJ2-7 | TRBV19 | CASRDRGRADYEQYF | TGTGCCAGCCGCGACAGGGGGCGCGCTGACTACGAGCAGTACTTC